This entry features one T cell receptor (beta chain) sequence. No antigen is known for it. CDR1 and CDR2 from the germline V gene are MNHEY and SVGAGI. V trimming: 9 bases; J trimming: 5 bases; junction bases outside the gene matches: 12. CDR3 length: 15 amino acids. The source of the sample is a study of T cell repertoires in ileal Crohn's disease. Study-wide context: Postoperative therapy was given to about half: about 11 thiopurines, 15 to 20 anti-TNF agents. Study-wide points: Clonal expansions were more frequent in active smokers than non-smokers at surgery.

TCRdb keeps only in-frame clones here, not all; method: immunoSEQ multiplex PCR. The sample contains approximately 7,200 clones, about three quarters of which appear only once. Time point defined: neoterminal ileum biopsy at postoperative endoscopy, about 6 months after surgery. The receptor was derived from an adult with Crohn's disease. Material for sequencing was ileal tissue. The chain uses TRBV6-5 and TRBJ1-4; 7 nucleotides agree with TRBD1. The CDR3 sequence is CASTKGGIGNEKLFF. CDR3 sequence (DNA): TGTGCCAGTACGAAAGGGGGCATCGGGAATGAAAAACTGTTTTTT.